These 20 T cell receptor beta chains were all obtained from the same sample, sequenced in a study of blood T cells in healthy people across ages. Together with a sample-barcoded 5' primer, a J-beta primer mix was included in a second PCR lasting about 7 to 12 cycles. TCRdb re-derived calls from the 5' RACE reads in MiXCR, one entry per CDR3 protein. Seen here are about 970,000 distinct CDR3 sequences, just over 50% observed once, and the top ten hold about a fifth. Sequencing was done on a sample of blood. The receptors here all came from a woman aged 55-69 years in good health.

The chain recombines TRBV24-1 with TRBJ2-6; D is unclear. Trimming took off 6 bases at V and 3 bases at J, with 11 bases between the two ends. This CDR3 region has 15 residues. In germline, CDR1 is KGHDR, CDR2 SFDVKD. The DNA for the CDR3 is TGTGCCACCAGTCTAACGGGCGTTGGGGCCAACGTCCTGACTTTC. Translated, it gives CATSLTGVGANVLTF.

V usage is TRBV7-2 and J usage is TRBJ2-2; D gene uncertain. Germline assignment: CDR1 SGHTA and CDR2 FQGNSA. The V and J ends lost 5 bases and 0 bases respectively, with 10 bases between them. The CDR3 loop spans 15 amino acids. CDR3 sequence: CASSPVITNTGELFF. The CDR3 DNA sequence: TGTGCCAGCAGCCCCGTCATTACGAACACCGGGGAGCTGTTTTTT.

The chain is built from TRBV20-1 and TRBJ2-5; a weak D match, TRBD2 (6 bases). CDR1 is DFQATT, CDR2 SNEGSKA, per germline (reference sequence). V was trimmed by 0 bases and J by 3 bases, leaving 17 bases between them. The CDR3 has 16 residues. The chain's CDR3 is CSARDLLAGSEETQYF. The CDR3 bases are TGCAGTGCTAGAGATCTCTTGGCGGGATCGGAAGAGACCCAGTACTTC.

The CDR3 region is CASSPLKPGQGPGEQYF. CDR3 in DNA: TGTGCCAGCTCACCCTTGAAACCGGGACAGGGGCCAGGGGAGCAGTACTTC. The chain joins TRBV18 to TRBJ2-5, with 10 positions matching TRBD1. The CDR3 totals 17 residues. The junction had 18 bases not matched to a gene; V was cut back by 3 bases and J by 11 bases. Per germline, CDR1 KGHSH and CDR2 LQKENI. Drawing the rest from reference TRBV18 and TRBJ2-5, the complete variable domain is NAGVMQNPRHLVRRRGQEARLRCSPMKGHSHVYWYRQLPEEGLKFMVYLQKENIIDESGMPKERFSAEFPKEGPSILRIQQVVRGDSAAYFCASSPLKPGQGPGEQYFGPGTRLLVL.

This chain links TRBV28 with TRBJ2-5; possibly TRBD2 for D (7 bases). The CDR3 spans 18 residues. CDR1 and CDR2 (germline): MDHEN, SYDVKM. Trimming cost V 5 bases and J 3 bases, with 25 bases left between them. The CDR3 nucleotides are TGTGCCAGCAGTCCTATAGGCGGGGGCACCGGGGCAAAAGAGACCCAGTACTTC. Amino acid sequence: CASSPIGGGTGAKETQYF.

The chain joins TRBV20-1 to TRBJ2-1; TRBD2 agrees at 14 bases. Germline CDR1 is DFQATT and CDR2 is SNEGSKA (reference sequence). After removal of 3 bases from V and 5 bases from J, the junction contained 9 bases not matched to a gene. CDR3 size: 17 residues. CDR3 coding DNA: TGCAGTGCTAGTTCCGGGACTAGCGGGAGAAGGAACAATGAGCAGTTCTTC. Its translation is CSASSGTSGRRNNEQFF.

A few counts support this clonotype. The chain recombines TRBV28 with TRBJ2-1, with TRBD2 matching over 9 bases. CDR3 length equals 15 residues. Germline CDR1 is MDHEN and CDR2 is SYDVKM. The V segment lost 3 bases and the J segment 7 bases; nucleotides outside the gene matches: 7. DNA of the CDR3: TGTGCCAGCAGTTTTAGCGGGAGAGTAGGTAATGAGCAGTTCTTC. Residues: CASSFSGRVGNEQFF.

The V call is TRBV7-9, the J call TRBJ2-5, with D possibly TRBD2 on 7 matching bases. V gave up 3 bases and J gave up 3 bases, with 14 bases separating them. Germline lookup yields CDR1 SEHNR and CDR2 FQNEAQ (reference sequence). The CDR3 sequence is 15 residues long. The CDR3 reads CASSFGEGGKETQYF. The CDR3 DNA reads TGTGCCAGCAGCTTCGGGGAGGGGGGGAAAGAGACCCAGTACTTC.

The rearrangement uses TRBV6-6 and TRBJ1-4; D is undetermined. CDR1 and CDR2 from the germline V gene are MNHNY and SVGAGI (reference sequence). This CDR3 is 11 amino acids long. The V gene lost 2 bases and the J gene lost 7 bases, with 2 bases spanning the gap. The DNA of the CDR3 is TGTGCCAGCAGTTACAGTGAAAAACTGTTTTTT. Translating it yields CASSYSEKLFF.

This clonotype has a handful of counts. The genes are TRBV2 and TRBJ1-2; the D is unclear. V was cut by 4 bases and J by 6 bases, with 12 bases left in between. The CDR3 loop spans 13 amino acids. From germline, CDR1 is SNHLY and CDR2 FYNNEI. The CDR3 nucleotides are TGTGCCAGCAGTGGGGAACAGAGACATGGCTACACCTTC. Encoded protein: CASSGEQRHGYTF.

V and J are TRBV29-1 and TRBJ1-1; D ambiguous. Trimming took off 5 bases at V and 3 bases at J, with 10 bases between the two ends. The CDR3 runs 12 residues. From germline, CDR1 is SQVTM and CDR2 ANQGSEA. CDR3 DNA sequence: TGCAGCGTTTGGGGATGGGACACTGAAGCTTTCTTT. Its protein product is CSVWGWDTEAFF. Together with reference TRBV29-1 and TRBJ1-1, the CDR3 gives the full variable domain: SAVISQKPSRDICQRGTSLTIQCQVDSQVTMMFWYRQQPGQSLTLIATANQGSEATYESGFVIDKFPISRPNLTFSTLTVSNMSPEDSSIYLCSVWGWDTEAFFGQGTRLTVV.

This rearrangement joins TRBV12-3 or TRBV12-4 to TRBJ1-5, with D hard to call. Trimming removed 2 bases at V and 7 bases at J, with 12 bases between. The length of the CDR3 is 14 residues. CDR3: CASSLRPQIQPQHF. In DNA, the CDR3 is TGTGCCAGCAGTTTAAGGCCCCAGATACAGCCCCAGCATTTT.

The rearrangement uses TRBV11-3 and TRBJ2-1; TRBD2 might be the D (5 bases). This CDR3 is 14 amino acids long. The V end was cut by 5 bases, the J end by 7 bases, with 15 bases between. From germline, CDR1 is SGHNT and CDR2 YENEEA. The CDR3 DNA follows: TGTGCCAGCAGCCCCAGAGCTAGCACGAATGAGCAGTTCTTC. Its translation is CASSPRASTNEQFF. The full variable domain, in which reference TRBV11-3 and TRBJ2-1 provide the parts outside the CDR3, is EAGVVQSPRYKIIEKKQPVAFWCNPISGHNTLYWYLQNLGQGPELLIRYENEEAVDDSQLPKDRFSAERLKGVDSTLKIQPAELGDSAVYLCASSPRASTNEQFFGPGTRLTVL.

This clonotype was counted between two and nine times. The chain is built from TRBV28 and TRBJ2-7, with 8 bases lining up with TRBD2. This CDR3 is 15 amino acids long. V gave up 6 bases and J gave up 5 bases; unmatched junction bases: 12. CDR1 is MDHEN, CDR2 SYDVKM, per germline. The CDR3 is CASRAPIAGRNEQYF. The CDR3 DNA sequence: TGTGCCAGCAGAGCTCCCATAGCGGGAAGGAACGAGCAGTACTTC. The whole variable domain, filled in from reference TRBV28 and TRBJ2-7, reads DVKVTQSSRYLVKRTGEKVFLECVQDMDHENMFWYRQDPGLGLRLIYFSYDVKMKEKGDIPEGYSVSREKKERFSLILESASTNQTSMYLCASRAPIAGRNEQYFGPGTRLTVT.

V usage is TRBV27 and J usage is TRBJ2-7, with D possibly TRBD1 on 5 matching bases. V lost 5 bases to trimming and J lost 7 bases, with 18 bases between them. CDR1 and CDR2 (germline): MNHEY, SMNVEV (reference sequence). The CDR3 runs to 14 residues. CDR3: CASSPHLRGGEQYF. CDR3 nucleotide sequence: TGTGCCAGCAGTCCCCATCTTAGGGGTGGTGAGCAGTACTTC.

This clonotype showed up just a few times. This chain uses TRBV27 with TRBJ2-7, with TRBD2 matching over 11 bases. V was pared by 4 bases and J by 3 bases, with 8 bases of the junction left unmatched. CDR3 length: 16 amino acids. Germline lookup yields CDR1 MNHEY and CDR2 SMNVEV (reference sequence). CDR3 bases: TGTGCCAGCAGTTCGTTGGGGACTAGCGGTAACTACGAGCAGTACTTC. It is translated as CASSSLGTSGNYEQYF.

The rearrangement links TRBV11-2 to TRBJ1-4; D possibly corresponds to TRBD1 (6 bases). The germline V gene encodes CDR1 SGHAT and CDR2 FQNNGV. Trimming stripped 4 bases from V and 7 bases from J, with 16 bases between. The length of the CDR3 is 15 residues. CDR3 region: CASSSSQGIREKLFF. The CDR3 bases are TGTGCCAGCAGCTCCTCGCAGGGGATACGTGAAAAACTGTTTTTT.

This clonotype appeared once. J is TRBJ1-1 and V is TRBV20-1; tentative D call: TRBD1 (5 bases). Germline V gene lookup returns CDR1 DFQATT and CDR2 SNEGSKA (reference sequence). This CDR3 spans 13 amino acids. V was clipped by 5 bases and J by 4 bases, with 14 bases between them. The CDR3 region is CSAGASRGTEAFF. CDR3 DNA sequence: TGCAGTGCTGGGGCCTCACGGGGCACTGAAGCTTTCTTT.

This chain uses TRBV6-6 with TRBJ2-5, with a weak D call TRBD2 (6 bases). Gene TRBJ2-4 matches the end of the DNA better, so the J call may be wrong. The length of the CDR3 is 14 residues. CDR1 MNHNY and CDR2 SVGAGI come from the germline V gene (reference sequence). The CDR3 sequence is CASSYWRGTDIQYF. CDR3 sequence (DNA): TGTGCCAGCAGTTACTGGCGGGGAACGGACATTCAGTACTTC.

The chain carries TRBV9 and TRBJ2-5, with unresolved D. The CDR3 extends over 16 amino acids. Trimming pared 3 bases from V and 5 bases from J, leaving 20 bases between. Germline CDR1 and CDR2: SGDLS and YYNGEE. For the CDR3, the DNA is TGTGCCAGCAGCGCCCGAGATTTGCCAGAACTGGAGACCCAGTACTTC. Its translation: CASSARDLPELETQYF. The variable domain in full, with the rest retrieved from reference TRBV9 and TRBJ2-5, is DSGVTQTPKHLITATGQRVTLRCSPRSGDLSVYWYQQSLDQGLQFLIQYYNGEERAKGNILERFSAQQFPDLHSELNLSSLELGDSALYFCASSARDLPELETQYFGPGTRLLVL.